This TCR beta chain emerged from a study of blood T cells in healthy people across ages. Study conclusions and caveats: TCR beta diversity correlated strongly with naive T cell percentage.

A second PCR of roughly 6 to 12 cycles used a sample-barcoded 5' primer and a J-beta primer mix. From each sample, at least 2.5 million paired-end reads containing CDR3 were obtained. TCRdb recomputed calls from the 5' RACE reads with MiXCR, one row per CDR3 protein. The table lists hundreds of thousands of distinct CDR3 sequences, approximately 29% of them singletons. This CDR3 is built from 13 residues. V dropped 6 bases and J dropped 9; count of bases not matched to a gene: 8. Germline lookup yields CDR1 LGHNT and CDR2 FRNRAP. This clonotype was seen ten or more times. Its antigen is currently unknown.

The clonotype was recovered from a woman at least 80 years old in good health. The J gene is TRBJ2-1, the V gene TRBV12-5; TRBD1 matches at 7 bases. The sample comprised blood. CDR3 loop: CASGSDRAAEQFF. DNA of the CDR3: TGTGCTAGTGGCTCAGACAGGGCTGCTGAGCAGTTCTTC.